The 22 T cell receptor beta chains reported below all come from one sample, sequenced in a study of cytomegalovirus exposure and HLA in healthy donors. The PCR was carried out with 60 Vbeta primers and 13 Jbeta primers. Using immunoSEQ multiplex PCR, the repertoire was profiled, and TCRdb retains in-frame clones only, with some absent. There are some 100,000 clones in the sample; around three quarters occur only once, and 3.5% to 5% lies in the top ten. Input material: PBMCs. The source of these receptors is a female donor in good health and CMV-seropositive.

This chain uses TRBV27 with TRBJ1-6; TRBD1 agrees at 9 bases. J gave up 7 bases and V 5 bases, and 6 bases lay outside the gene matches. Germline values: CDR1 MNHEY, CDR2 SMNVEV (reference sequence). The CDR3 totals 15 residues. CDR3 residues: CASSGTGRRNSPLHF. CDR3 in DNA: TGTGCCAGCAGTGGGACAGGGCGGAGAAATTCACCCCTCCACTTT.

V usage is TRBV7-9 and J usage is TRBJ2-2; weak D call: TRBD2 (7 bases). V lost 3 bases, J lost 7 bases, and 15 bases lay in between. CDR1 SEHNR and CDR2 FQNEAQ come from the germline V gene (reference sequence). The CDR3 is 15 amino acids. The CDR3 loop reads CASSFEGGKVGELFF. The CDR3 nucleotides are TGTGCCAGCAGCTTCGAGGGGGGGAAGGTCGGGGAGCTGTTTTTT.

In its sample, this clone was seen once. The chain couples TRBV27 to TRBJ2-1; weak D call: TRBD2 (5 bases). V was clipped by 7 bases and J by 0 bases, with 13 bases between them. The germline gives CDR1 MNHEY, CDR2 SMNVEV (reference sequence). The CDR3 runs 15 residues. The CDR3, as DNA: TGTGCCAGCACTGTCAGAGGGAACTCCTACAATGAGCAGTTCTTC. As protein: CASTVRGNSYNEQFF.

A single count supports this clone. The V call is TRBV4-1, the J call TRBJ1-1, with D maybe TRBD1 (5 bases). Trimming left V 3 bases short and J 4 bases short, with 12 bases between. From germline, CDR1 is MGHRA and CDR2 YSYEKL. CDR3 length equals 14 residues. The CDR3 sequence: CASSHQGGGTEAFF. CDR3 in DNA: TGCGCCAGCAGCCACCAGGGCGGGGGCACTGAAGCTTTCTTT.

V and J are TRBV13 and TRBJ1-6; D remains ambiguous. The length of the CDR3 is 12 residues. V was shortened by 3 bases and J by 10 bases, with 7 bases between the two germline ends. Germline loops: CDR1 PRHDT, CDR2 FYEKMQ (reference sequence). Here the CDR3 reads CASSFPMSPLHF. The CDR3 DNA follows: TGTGCCAGCAGCTTTCCAATGTCACCCCTCCACTTT.

The chain is built from TRBV19 and TRBJ2-3; 8 positions match TRBD1. Germline V CDR1 and CDR2: LNHDA, SQIVND (reference sequence). This CDR3 contains 15 residues. V lost 6 bases to trimming and J lost 3 bases; unmatched junction nucleotides: 8. The CDR3 bases are TGTGCCAGTAGCCGCCAGGGGGCGGCTACAGATACGCAGTATTTT. It is translated as CASSRQGAATDTQYF.

The V call is TRBV5-1, the J call TRBJ1-2; 9 nucleotides match TRBD1. The CDR3 spans 13 residues. Germline loops: CDR1 SGHRS, CDR2 YFSETQ. J gave up 7 bases and V 2 bases, and 3 bases lay outside the gene matches. The CDR3 DNA sequence: TGCGCCAGCAGCTTTACAGGGGGCGCTGGCTACACCTTC. Its translation: CASSFTGGAGYTF.

This sequence joins TRBV5-5 and TRBJ2-7, with TRBD1 matching 8 bases. CDR1 is SGHKS and CDR2 is YYEKEE in the germline V gene (reference sequence). Germline trimming cut 0 bases from V and 3 bases from J; bases unmatched to any gene: 5. This CDR3 contains 15 residues. CDR3 protein: CASSLVSGGYYEQYF. CDR3 in DNA: TGTGCCAGCAGCTTGGTTTCAGGGGGCTACTACGAGCAGTACTTC.

The chain joins TRBV19 to TRBJ1-5, with D possibly being TRBD1 (5 bases). Germline lookup yields CDR1 LNHDA and CDR2 SQIVND (reference sequence). The CDR3 has 15 residues. V was cut by 3 bases and J by 0 bases, with 9 bases left in between. The CDR3 DNA is TGTGCCAGTAGTATGCGACAGACTAGCAATCAGCCCCAGCATTTT. Translation: CASSMRQTSNQPQHF.

CDR3 sequence: CASSLAWGRVRGSSEAFF. CDR3 DNA sequence: TGCGCCAGCAGCTTGGCGTGGGGGAGGGTTAGGGGGAGTTCCGAAGCTTTCTTT. The chain has TRBV5-1 and TRBJ1-1, with D possibly TRBD1 on 6 matching bases. The CDR3 runs 18 residues. V was clipped by 0 bases and J by 8 bases, with 26 bases between them. Germline CDR1 is SGHRS and CDR2 is YFSETQ. Combining the CDR3 with reference TRBV5-1 and TRBJ1-1 gives the whole variable domain KAGVTQTPRYLIKTRGQQVTLSCSPISGHRSVSWYQQTPGQGLQFLFEYFSETQRNKGNFPGRFSGRQFSNSRSEMNVSTLELGDSALYLCASSLAWGRVRGSSEAFFGQGTRLTVV.

This clone appeared a single time. The CDR3 loop is CASSHRTGINSPLHF. The DNA of the CDR3 is TGTGCCAGCAGCCATAGGACAGGGATTAATTCACCCCTCCACTTT. The chain employs TRBV14 and TRBJ1-6, with TRBD1 matching over 8 bases. V dropped 3 bases and J dropped 6; count of bases not matched to a gene: 4. The CDR3 spans 15 residues. Germline lookup yields CDR1 SGHDN and CDR2 FVKESK.

This chain uses TRBV29-1 with TRBJ2-6; possibly TRBD1 for D (5 bases). V lost 4 bases and J 2 bases, leaving 6 bases between the germline ends. The CDR3 totals 13 residues. The germline CDR1 and CDR2 sequences are SQVTM and ANQGSEA. The CDR3 DNA reads as TGCAGCGTTGGGACAACTGGGGCCAACGTCCTGACTTTC. It encodes CSVGTTGANVLTF.

The rearrangement uses TRBV27 and TRBJ2-7; possible D gene TRBD2, 5 bases. CDR1 and CDR2 from the germline V gene are MNHEY and SMNVEV (reference sequence). The CDR3 has 13 residues. V lost 3 bases and J 7 bases, leaving 13 bases between the germline ends. CDR3 in amino acids: CASSFSQQREQYF. The CDR3 DNA is TGTGCCAGCAGTTTCTCACAGCAGCGGGAGCAGTACTTC.

This clone came up once. This chain joins TRBV19 and TRBJ2-1, with 11 bases that match TRBD2. Unmatched junction bases numbered 6, after V lost 7 bases and J lost 4 bases. CDR3 size: 15 residues. Per germline, CDR1 LNHDA and CDR2 SQIVND (reference sequence). CDR3 sequence reads: CASTTSGSTYNEQFF. The CDR3 DNA follows: TGTGCCAGTACCACTAGCGGGAGTACTTACAATGAGCAGTTCTTC.

The V and J genes are TRBV11-2 and TRBJ2-2; TRBD2 aligns across 8 bases. V lost 3 bases and J lost 7; bases outside the gene matches: 10. This CDR3 region has 16 residues. Germline CDR1 reads SGHAT; CDR2 reads FQNNGV. The CDR3 reads CASSLGGSGSGGELFF. As DNA, the CDR3 is TGTGCCAGCAGCTTGGGAGGCAGCGGGAGCGGCGGGGAGCTGTTTTTT.

This clone came up once. The chain employs TRBV7-2 and TRBJ2-1, with 10 nucleotides matching TRBD2. Germline V lookup: CDR1 SGHTA, CDR2 FQGNSA. The CDR3 runs to 15 residues. V shed 1 base and J 8 bases; nucleotides not matched to a gene: 5. The CDR3 loop reads CASSLGGAGGDEQFF. The DNA for the CDR3 is TGTGCCAGCAGCTTAGGGGGAGCGGGAGGGGATGAGCAGTTCTTC.

This chain links TRBV4-2 with TRBJ2-4, with 11 positions matching TRBD2. In germline, CDR1 is LGHNA, CDR2 YNFKEQ. This CDR3 spans 19 amino acids. V shed 4 bases and J 8 bases; nucleotides not matched to a gene: 19. The CDR3 spells CASSRQGGSGGAGGDIQYF. CDR3 coding DNA: TGTGCCAGCAGCCGACAGGGGGGTAGCGGGGGGGCCGGGGGTGACATTCAGTACTTC.

There are a few counts of this clone. The chain's CDR3 is CASSLTGGEQFF. The CDR3 bases are TGTGCCAGCAGCTTAACAGGCGGTGAGCAGTTCTTC. This rearrangement joins TRBV5-6 to TRBJ2-1; a weak D match, TRBD1 (5 bases). Trimming pared 2 bases from V and 9 bases from J, leaving 9 bases between. This CDR3 contains 12 residues. The V gene's germline CDR1 is SGHDT and CDR2 YYEEEE.

The chain carries TRBV5-6 and TRBJ1-2; D is undetermined. Germline V gives CDR1 SGHDT, CDR2 YYEEEE. The CDR3 totals 13 residues. V was pared by 0 bases and J by 5 bases, with 8 bases between. This CDR3 is CASSLDQIYGYTF. Here the CDR3 DNA reads TGTGCCAGCAGCTTGGATCAAATTTATGGCTACACCTTC. The whole variable domain, filled in from reference TRBV5-6 and TRBJ1-2, reads DAGVTQSPTHLIKTRGQQVTLRCSPKSGHDTVSWYQQALGQGPQFIFQYYEEEERQRGNFPDRFSGHQFPNYSSELNVNALLLGDSALYLCASSLDQIYGYTFGSGTRLTVV.

This sequence joins TRBV2 and TRBJ1-1, with unresolved D. The CDR3 has 14 amino acids. Germline-derived CDR1 and CDR2 are SNHLY and FYNNEI. Trimming cost V 1 base and J 1 base, with 7 bases left between them. The CDR3 loop reads CASSEGRANTEAFF. The CDR3, as DNA: TGTGCCAGCAGTGAAGGGAGGGCGAACACTGAAGCTTTCTTT.

J is TRBJ2-7 and V is TRBV7-2, with 12 bases lining up with TRBD2. The length of the CDR3 is 16 residues. With V trimmed by 5 bases and J by 5 bases, 10 bases remained unmatched. The germline gives CDR1 SGHTA, CDR2 FQGNSA. The CDR3, as DNA: TGTGCCAGCAGCGAAACTAGCGGGAGGCCGGCCCACGAGCAGTACTTC. It translates to CASSETSGRPAHEQYF.

The V call is TRBV19, the J call TRBJ1-5; weak D call: TRBD1 (6 bases). V lost 4 bases and J lost 5, with 18 bases in between. This CDR3 is built from 16 residues. Germline CDR1 and CDR2: LNHDA and SQIVND (reference sequence). CDR3 nucleotides: TGTGCCAGTAGTACGTACAGGGCTGCCGCCGATCAGCCCCAGCATTTT. This sequence encodes CASSTYRAAADQPQHF.